This TCR beta chain emerged from a study of cytotoxic CD8 clonotypes in ibrutinib-treated CLL (dated by TCRdb to about 2021). In terms of the full investigation: The cohort had over ten relapsed/refractory and around 16 treatment-naive patients; some 17 were IGHV unmutated. Responses were partial in 24 patients and complete in 2; after median approximately 69 months follow-up, about 14 stayed in remission and approximately 12 progressed. The response samples were drawn at a median of approximately twelve months into treatment, with a range of roughly 6 to 40 months. On average, each sample had some 250,000 productive templates and around 100,000 productive rearrangements. Of the 70 to 90 people in the trial, 26 had longitudinal samples available. Cryopreserved peripheral blood mononuclear cells were obtained before treatment, at response, and at either sustained remission or disease progression. All remission and progressive disease samples were collected while patients were still receiving ibrutinib. The research as a whole found: Public clonotypes were found to be uncommon and were observed to contract or remain stable during treatment; the increase in clonality was shown to reflect expansion of private clonotypes at ibrutinib response. Lymph node repertoires were not examined, and the timing of sampling was not matched between patients in sustained remission and those whose disease progressed. Clonality increased at ibrutinib response, stayed stable in sustained remission, and fell back toward baseline at progression. Baseline clonality exceeded that of age-matched healthy donors and correlated strongly with circulating CD8+ T-cell counts.

From the cysteine up to the phenylalanine, the CDR3 has a length of 16 residues. The only DNA kept is the CDR3, 48 bases in frame from the first base. CDR1 and CDR2 are read off the germline V gene as KGHSH and LQKENI. Deletion took 1 base off V and 6 bases off J, with a span of 18 bases between the germline ends. A MiSeq instrument was used for deep resolution sequencing, which targeted depths ranging from 1 in 1 million up to 1 in 200,000 T cells, with coverage averaging 10x for each clonotype. The immunoSEQ hsTCRB Kit was used to generate TCR beta libraries. Concerning the study's data processing: ImmunoSEQ Data Assistant and ImmunoSEQ Analyzer were used for data analysis, and V, D and J genes were assigned according to IMGT definitions. Clonality, which ranges from 0 to 1, was calculated by subtracting the normalized Shannon entropy of productive rearrangement frequencies from one. Only overrepresented clonotypes making up at least 0.05% of each patient's repertoire were included in the public clonotype analysis. Repertoires from more than ten age-matched healthy donors in immuneACCESS were used as clonality controls. The clones in this table, taken by TCRdb from immuneACCESS, are in-frame only. Not every clone is retained; where verified, under half of the shortfall comes from an unresolved V gene, and the cause of the rest is unknown. Clonal size and the V and J genes are those of that table, whereas D and trimming came from the DNA. The sample table contains about 200,000 clones; only one count was recorded for around 70% of them. Jointly, the top ten make up about 6.2% of the sample.

In the paper's terms, the time point label means: about a year on ibrutinib. Around 1.8 micrograms of genomic DNA were extracted from cryopreserved PBMCs for TCR beta library preparation. Longitudinal blood samples from CLL patients on ibrutinib monotherapy underwent high-throughput TCR beta sequencing. Patients were enrolled in a phase 2 open-label single-center ibrutinib monotherapy trial. Details on this clone: Its antigen is currently not known. One base away there is no much larger clone; base qualities are not given.

The rearrangement joined TRBV18 to TRBJ1-1; TRBD1 could be the D gene, as 6 bases match. The receptor's source is a human donor with chronic lymphocytic leukemia. The sequenced sample was PBMCs, obtained after 12 months of ibrutinib treatment. The CDR3 region has the sequence CASSPLVLGGPSEAFF. The base sequence is TGTGCCAGCTCACCACTGGTTCTCGGGGGGCCCTCTGAAGCTTTCTTT.